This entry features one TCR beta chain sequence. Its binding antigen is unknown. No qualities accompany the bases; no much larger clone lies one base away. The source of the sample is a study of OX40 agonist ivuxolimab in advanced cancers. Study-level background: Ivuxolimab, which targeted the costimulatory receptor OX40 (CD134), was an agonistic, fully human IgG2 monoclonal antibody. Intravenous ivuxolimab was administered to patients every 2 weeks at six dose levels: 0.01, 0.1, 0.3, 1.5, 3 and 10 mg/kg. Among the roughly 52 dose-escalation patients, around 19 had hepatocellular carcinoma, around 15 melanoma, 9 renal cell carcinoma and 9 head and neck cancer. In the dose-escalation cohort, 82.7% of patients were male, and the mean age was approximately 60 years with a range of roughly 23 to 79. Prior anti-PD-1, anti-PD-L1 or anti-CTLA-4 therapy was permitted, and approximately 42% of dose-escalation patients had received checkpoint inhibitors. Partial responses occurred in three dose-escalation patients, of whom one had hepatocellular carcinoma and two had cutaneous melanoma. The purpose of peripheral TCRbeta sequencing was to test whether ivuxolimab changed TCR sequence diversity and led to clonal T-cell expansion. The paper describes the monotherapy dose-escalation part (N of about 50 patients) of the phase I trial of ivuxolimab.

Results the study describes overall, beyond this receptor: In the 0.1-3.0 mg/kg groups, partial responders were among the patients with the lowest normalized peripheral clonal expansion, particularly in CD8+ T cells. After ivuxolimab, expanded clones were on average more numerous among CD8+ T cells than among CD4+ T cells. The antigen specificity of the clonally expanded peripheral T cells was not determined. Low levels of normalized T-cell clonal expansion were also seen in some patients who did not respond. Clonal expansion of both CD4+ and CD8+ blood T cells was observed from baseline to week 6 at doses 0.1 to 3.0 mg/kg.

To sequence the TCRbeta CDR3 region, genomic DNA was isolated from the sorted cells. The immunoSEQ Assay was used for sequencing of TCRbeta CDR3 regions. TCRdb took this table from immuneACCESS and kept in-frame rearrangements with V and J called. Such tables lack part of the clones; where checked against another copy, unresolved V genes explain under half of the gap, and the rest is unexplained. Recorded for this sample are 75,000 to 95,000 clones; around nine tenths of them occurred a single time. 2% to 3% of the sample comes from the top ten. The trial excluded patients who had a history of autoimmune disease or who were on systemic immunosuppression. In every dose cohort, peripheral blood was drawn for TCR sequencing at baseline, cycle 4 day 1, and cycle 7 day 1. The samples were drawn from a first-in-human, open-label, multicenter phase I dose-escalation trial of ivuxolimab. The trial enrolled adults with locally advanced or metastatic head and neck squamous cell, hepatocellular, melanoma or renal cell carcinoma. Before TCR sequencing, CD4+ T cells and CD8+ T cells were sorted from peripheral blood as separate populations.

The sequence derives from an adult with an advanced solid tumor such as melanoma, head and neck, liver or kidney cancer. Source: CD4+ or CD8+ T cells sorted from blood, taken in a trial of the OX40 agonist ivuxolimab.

Here is the DNA: TGTGCCAGCAGCTTAGTGATCGCGGGGAATTCACCCCTCCACTTT. It translates to CASSLVIAGNSPLHF. Here the chain combines TRBV11-1 and TRBJ1-6, with the D gene too uncertain to name. Reading from cysteine to phenylalanine, the CDR3 counts 15 amino acids. Only the CDR3 region is kept as DNA, spanning 45 bases read in frame from base 1. V is clipped by 1 base and J by 7 bases, and the sequence between their germline boundaries is 11 bases long. According to the germline V gene (reference sequence), CDR1 reads SGHAT and CDR2 reads FQDESV. Where the CDR3 stops, the reference TRBV11-1 and TRBJ1-6 genes take over; the full variable domain is EAEVAQSPRYKITEKSQAVAFWCDPISGHATLYWYRQILGQGPELLVQFQDESVVDDSQLPKDRFSAERLKGVDSTLKIQPAELGDSAMYLCASSLVIAGNSPLHFGNGTRLTVT.